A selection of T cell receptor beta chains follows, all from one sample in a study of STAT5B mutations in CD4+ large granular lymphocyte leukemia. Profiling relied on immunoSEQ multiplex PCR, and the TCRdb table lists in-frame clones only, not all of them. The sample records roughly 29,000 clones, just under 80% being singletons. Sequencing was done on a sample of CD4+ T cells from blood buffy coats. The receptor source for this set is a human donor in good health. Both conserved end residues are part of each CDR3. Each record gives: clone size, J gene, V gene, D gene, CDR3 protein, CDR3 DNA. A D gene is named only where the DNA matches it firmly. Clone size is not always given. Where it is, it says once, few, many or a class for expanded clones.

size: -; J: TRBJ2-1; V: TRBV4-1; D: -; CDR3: CASSQDWGDEQFF; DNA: TGCGCCAGCAGCCAAGATTGGGGGGATGAGCAGTTCTTC
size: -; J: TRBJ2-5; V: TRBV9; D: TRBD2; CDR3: CASSLSGAQETQYF; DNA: TGTGCCAGCAGCTTAAGCGGGGCGCAAGAGACCCAGTACTTC
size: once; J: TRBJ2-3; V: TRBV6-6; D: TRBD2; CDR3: CASSWTSGTDTQYF; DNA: TGTGCCAGCAGTTGGACTAGCGGCACAGATACGCAGTATTTT
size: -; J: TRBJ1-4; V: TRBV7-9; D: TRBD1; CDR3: CASSTGTVNEKLFF; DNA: TGTGCCAGCAGCACCGGGACAGTTAATGAAAAACTGTTTTTT
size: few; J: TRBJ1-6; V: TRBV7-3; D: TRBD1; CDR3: CASSLTGTGDSPLHF; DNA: TGTGCCAGCAGCTTAACCGGGACAGGGGATTCACCCCTCCACTTT
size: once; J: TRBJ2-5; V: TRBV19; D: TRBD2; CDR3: CASRLAGRVGETQYF; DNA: TGTGCCAGTAGACTAGCGGGACGTGTCGGGGAGACCCAGTACTTC
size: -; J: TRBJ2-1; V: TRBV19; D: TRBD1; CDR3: CATLPGQGQGNEQFF; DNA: TGTGCCACCCTCCCCGGACAGGGCCAGGGGAATGAGCAGTTCTTC
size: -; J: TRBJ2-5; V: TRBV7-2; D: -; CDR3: CASSSRTRGKETQYF; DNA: TGTGCCAGCAGCTCTCGGACTAGGGGGAAAGAGACCCAGTACTTC
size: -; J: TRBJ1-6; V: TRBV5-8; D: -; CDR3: CASSLAGQGRPLHF; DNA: TGTGCCAGCAGCTTGGCGGGCCAGGGGAGACCCCTCCACTTT
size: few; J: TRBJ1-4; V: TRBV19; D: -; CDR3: CASRQGWTANEKLFF; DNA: TGTGCCAGTAGACAGGGTTGGACCGCAAATGAAAAACTGTTTTTT
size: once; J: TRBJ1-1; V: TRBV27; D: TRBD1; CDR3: CASSLPGTGGTEAFF; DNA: TGTGCCAGCAGTTTGCCCGGGACAGGGGGCACTGAAGCTTTCTTT
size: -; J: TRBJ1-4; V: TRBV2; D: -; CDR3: CASSEAGREIEKLFF; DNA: TGTGCCAGCAGTGAAGCCGGAAGGGAGATCGAAAAACTGTTTTTT
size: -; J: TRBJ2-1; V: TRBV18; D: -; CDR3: CASSRFGGTSFNEQFF; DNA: TGTGCCAGCTCGCGCTTCGGGGGTACGTCTTTCAATGAGCAGTTCTTC
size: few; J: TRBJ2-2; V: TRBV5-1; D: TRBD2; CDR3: CASRYLAEAGELFF; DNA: TGCGCCAGCAGGTACCTAGCGGAGGCCGGGGAGCTGTTTTTT
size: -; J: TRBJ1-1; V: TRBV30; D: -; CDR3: CAWVRRPNTEAFF; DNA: TGTGCCTGGGTCAGGCGGCCGAACACTGAAGCTTTCTTT
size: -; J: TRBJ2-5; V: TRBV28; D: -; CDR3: CASRGRGPETQYF; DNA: TGTGCCAGCAGGGGTAGGGGACCAGAGACCCAGTACTTC
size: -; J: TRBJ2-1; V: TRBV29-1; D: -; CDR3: CSVVADNEQFF; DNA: TGCAGCGTTGTGGCGGACAATGAGCAGTTCTTC
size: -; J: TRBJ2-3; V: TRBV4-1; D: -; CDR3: CASSQGGIRRDTQYF; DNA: TGCGCCAGCAGCCAAGGAGGGATTCGTAGGGATACGCAGTATTTT
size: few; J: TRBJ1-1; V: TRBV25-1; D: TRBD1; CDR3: CASSGQGDTEAFF; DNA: TGTGCCAGCAGTGGACAGGGCGACACTGAAGCTTTCTTT
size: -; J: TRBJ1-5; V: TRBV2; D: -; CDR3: CASGAGVIKPQHF; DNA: TGTGCCAGCGGGGCAGGGGTTATTAAGCCCCAGCATTTT
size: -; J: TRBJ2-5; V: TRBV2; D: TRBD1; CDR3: CASVAQTGVVETQYF; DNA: TGTGCCAGCGTGGCCCAGACAGGGGTAGTAGAGACCCAGTACTTC
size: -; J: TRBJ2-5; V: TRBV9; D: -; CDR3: CASSSAETGIETQYF; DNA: TGTGCCAGCAGCTCTGCGGAGACTGGGATTGAGACCCAGTACTTC
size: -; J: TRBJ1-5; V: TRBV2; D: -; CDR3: CASSEALITGVQPQHF; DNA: TGTGCCAGCAGTGAAGCGCTAATCACTGGGGTCCAGCCCCAGCATTTT
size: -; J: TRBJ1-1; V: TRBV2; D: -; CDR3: CASTRGGGTANTEAFF; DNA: TGTGCCAGCACTCGCGGGGGGGGGACGGCAAACACTGAAGCTTTCTTT
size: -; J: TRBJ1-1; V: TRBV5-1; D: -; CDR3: CASSLVADTEAFF; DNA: TGCGCCAGCAGCTTGGTTGCGGACACTGAAGCTTTCTTT
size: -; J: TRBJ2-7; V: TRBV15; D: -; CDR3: CATSVLRTPLYGQYF; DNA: TGTGCCACCAGCGTCCTCCGGACGCCACTCTACGGGCAGTACTTC
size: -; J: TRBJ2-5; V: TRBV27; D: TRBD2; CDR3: CASSHLAGDEETQYF; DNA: TGTGCCAGCAGTCATCTAGCGGGAGATGAAGAGACCCAGTACTTC
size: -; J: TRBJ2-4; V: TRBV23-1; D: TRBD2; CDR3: CASSLRGVWTKNIQYF; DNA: TGCGCCAGCAGTCTCCGGGGGGTGTGGACCAAAAACATTCAGTACTTC
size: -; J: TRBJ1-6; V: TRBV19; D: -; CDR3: CASKSNRDNRNSPLHF; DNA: TGTGCCAGTAAATCTAATCGGGACAATAGGAATTCACCCCTCCACTTT
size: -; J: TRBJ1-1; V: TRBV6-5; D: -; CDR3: CASSLPRAGLNTEAFF; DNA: TGTGCCAGCAGTTTACCCCGGGCAGGGCTGAACACTGAAGCTTTCTTT
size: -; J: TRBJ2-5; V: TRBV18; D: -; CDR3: CASSPGGETQYF; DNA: TGTGCCAGCTCACCTGGCGGGGAGACCCAGTACTTC
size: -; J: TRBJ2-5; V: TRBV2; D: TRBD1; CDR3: CASSRGTGMIETQYF; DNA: TGTGCCAGCAGTAGGGGGACAGGGATGATTGAGACCCAGTACTTC
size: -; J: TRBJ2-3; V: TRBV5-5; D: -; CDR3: CASSLDQTSTDTQYF; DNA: TGTGCCAGCAGCTTGGACCAGACTAGCACAGATACGCAGTATTTT
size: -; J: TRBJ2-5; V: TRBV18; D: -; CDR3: CASSPEETQYF; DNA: TGTGCCAGCTCACCAGAGGAGACCCAGTACTTC
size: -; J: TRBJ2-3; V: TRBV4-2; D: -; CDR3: CASSQDGGDNTDTQYF; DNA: TGTGCCAGCAGCCAAGATGGGGGGGACAACACAGATACGCAGTATTTT
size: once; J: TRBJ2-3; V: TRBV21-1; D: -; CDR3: CASRGSGGRPDTQYF; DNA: TGTGCCAGCAGGGGGAGCGGGGGGCGTCCAGATACGCAGTATTTT
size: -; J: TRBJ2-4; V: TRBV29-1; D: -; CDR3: CSAGGGGIVAKNIQYF; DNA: TGCAGCGCCGGAGGGGGGGGAATAGTAGCCAAAAACATTCAGTACTTC
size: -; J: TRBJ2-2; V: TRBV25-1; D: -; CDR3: CASSESPAGELFF; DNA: TGTGCCAGCAGTGAGTCCCCGGCCGGGGAGCTGTTTTTT
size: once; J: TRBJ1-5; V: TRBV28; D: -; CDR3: CASNTGSNQPQHF; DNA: TGTGCCAGCAATACAGGTAGCAATCAGCCCCAGCATTTT
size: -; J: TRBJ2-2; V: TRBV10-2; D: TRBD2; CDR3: CASRGLAGAGTGELFF; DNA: TGCGCCAGCAGGGGACTAGCGGGGGCGGGGACCGGGGAGCTGTTTTTT
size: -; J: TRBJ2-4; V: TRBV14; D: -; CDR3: CASSQGGGNIQYF; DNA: TGTGCCAGCAGCCAGGGTGGGGGAAACATTCAGTACTTC
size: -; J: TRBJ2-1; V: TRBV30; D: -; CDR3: CASQSYNEQFF; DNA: TGTGCCTCACAATCCTACAATGAGCAGTTCTTC